This TCR beta chain was sequenced in a study of cytomegalovirus exposure and HLA in healthy donors (dated by TCRdb to about 2017). About the full investigation: In an earlier analysis of around 540 of the donors, approximately 260 Gb of sequence data and 95 million to 130 million unique TCR beta sequences from about 179 million T cells were reported. An early release that covered more than 550 HLA-typed donors contained about 300 gigabases of sequencing data and approximately 85 million unique TCR sequences. The genetic ancestry cluster associated with self-reported Caucasian donors included about four fifths of the 300 to 450 genotyped donors. The study aimed to test whether signatures of past pathogen exposure could be identified by cataloging public T cell receptors. The study used immunosequencing to profile the T cell repertoires of approximately 690 subjects and linked those repertoires to cytomegalovirus serostatus. In addition to the first cohort of around 670 subjects, a separate validation cohort of approximately 120 different subjects was used. To predict cytomegalovirus infection status, the study brought together high-throughput TCR immunosequencing, statistical association of individual TCRs with disease status, and machine learning. In a later analysis, previously published TCR beta repertoires from 666 donors were re-analyzed and high-resolution HLA genotyping was added so that TCR occurrence patterns could be studied. Rather than drawing on any new phenotypic data, the later analysis identified candidate immune exposures from TCR beta sequences and the way those sequences occurred across donors. An earlier analysis of 587 of the donors used high-throughput TCR beta sequencing to judge whether each TCR beta V gene segment behaved as functional or pseudogenic. Donor age, sex, ethnicity and CMV serostatus were compiled alongside the repertoire data. Genome-wide SNP genotypes for about three fifths of the roughly 670 donors were used in a later genetic analysis, which treated that subset as a discovery cohort. Every discovery cohort repertoire had been produced on one sequencing platform. Both class I and class II loci were covered by HLA typing, at four-digit resolution. Typing coverage differed by locus: A, B, C, DRB1 and DQB1 were typed in about 620-630 donors, DQA1 in 522, DPA1 in 606, and DPB1 in 472. Because of strong linkage in the cohort, 4 to 6 DR-DQ haplotypes were treated as single units for association and clustering. Among 398 genotyped donors of the cohort, an average of approximately 240,000 unique TCR beta nucleotide sequences was sequenced per donor, of which roughly 17% were non-productive.

The CDR1 and CDR2 encoded by the germline V gene are SGHAT and FQNNGV. Spanning cysteine to phenylalanine, the CDR3 consists of 13 amino acids. The CDR3 DNA has 39 bases and is translated from base 1. V is pruned by 4 bases and J by 0 bases, leaving 0 bases of the junction without a gene match. In total, just over 650 healthy bone marrow donors made up the cohort. At the time of sampling, every cohort member was nominally healthy, though immune exposures that went unrecorded were likely present. The donor tested CMV seropositive and was one of the 289 seropositive cohort members. A peripheral blood sample was collected from each donor, and TCR beta sequencing was performed on peripheral blood mononuclear cells. The Qiagen DNeasy Blood Extraction Kit was used to extract genomic DNA from the blood cell samples. This clone was counted a few times. The target of this receptor is not known. Base-call qualities are not available, and no considerably larger clone is one nucleotide away.

Library method: the immunoSEQ multiplex PCR assay. The multiplex PCR relied on a mix of 60 forward primers for TCR Vbeta segments and 13 reverse primers for TCR Jbeta segments. A multiplex PCR assay on genomic DNA amplified the CDR3 region of rearranged TCR beta genes. The Illumina HiSeq System was used to sequence the amplified TCR beta libraries as 87-base-pair reads. Turning to the authors' computational methods: A later analysis counted tens of millions of unique TCR beta chains across the 690 or so repertoires, and some 12 million of these chains were shared by at least two donors. To remove PCR and sequencing errors, raw reads were error-corrected and collapsed into unique sequences using a nearest-neighbor algorithm that merged closely related sequences. Alignment of CDR3 sequences to IMGT reference sequences was used to assign V, D and J gene segments. For a sequence to be retained, at least a six-nucleotide match to both a V gene segment and a J gene segment was required. A rearrangement was called productive if the CDR3 had no stop codons and remained in frame with V and J, and every other rearrangement was called non-productive. CDR3 was defined by IMGT convention, running from the second conserved V-encoded cysteine to the conserved J-encoded phenylalanine. The earlier analysis of 587 of the donors excluded sequences that lacked an unambiguous match to a single V gene segment. In an earlier analysis of around 600 of the donors, V segments were called functional above 56.7% productive rearrangements and were called segregating when the between-donor standard deviation exceeded 5%. A statistical classification framework was built to diagnose cytomegalovirus status from the catalog of TCR beta chain sequences. In a later analysis, TCR nucleotide sequences were compared against IMGT/GENE-DB human TR gene sequences so that V and J genes could be assigned. In a later analysis, CDR3 sequences and most-parsimonious VDJ recombination scenarios were assigned using the TCRdist pipeline. A later analysis defined each TCR beta chain by its CDR3 amino acid sequence plus V-gene family, and excluded reads lacking a unique V-gene family. A later analysis removed 500 to 600 highly shared, low-generation-probability nucleotide sequences to deal with suspected cross-contamination and a sequencing artifact. A later analysis calculated a clonal expansion index for each public chain from normalized within-repertoire ranks of inferred template counts. In a later analysis, generation probabilities were computed with a VDJ recombination model fitted to out-of-frame rearrangements, and the resulting probabilities were checked against IGoR. In a later analysis, TCR-TCR, TCR-HLA and TCR-CMV co-occurrence was scored with hypergeometric tests, and a repertoire-size bias correction was applied to TCR pairs. To estimate false discovery rates, a later analysis permuted the HLA or CMV assignments 20 times. In a later analysis, co-occurring TCRs were grouped using DBSCAN, with TCRdist sequence similarity added in when clustering inside HLA-allele-positive subsets. Co-occurrence clustering excluded repertoires with fewer than 30,000 or more than 120,000 public chains, plus five with anomalous nucleotide sharing. The clones in this table, taken by TCRdb from immuneACCESS, are in-frame only. Not every clone is retained; where verified, under half of the shortfall comes from an unresolved V gene, and the cause of the rest is unknown. The V and J calls and clone size come from that table; D and trimming were worked out from the DNA. The sample table lists fewer than 250,000 clones, 74% of them with a count of one. The top ten clones comprise about 3% of the sample.

Results the study describes overall, beyond this receptor: Most TCR sequences were observed very rarely across donors, whereas some public TCRs were present in many individuals. This cohort had only TCR beta chains sequenced, and the lack of alpha or paired-chain data limited which features could be detected. A few of the identified cytomegalovirus-associated TCR beta chains were confirmed in vitro to be specific for cytomegalovirus antigens. Correlated functional status among segregating V segments might be attributable to linkage disequilibrium, but an unknown experimental factor could not be ruled out. In an earlier analysis of about 550 of the donors, most TCR beta V segments were observed in productive rearrangements about 90% or about 30% of the time, broadly matching IMGT annotations. A group of highly shared sequence variants was considered likely to be a technical artifact of the sequencing pipeline. A later genetic analysis associated a missense DCLRE1C variant with V-gene and J-gene trimming of TCR beta chains, and an independent cohort replicated the association. The classifier was reported to diagnose cytomegalovirus status with high specificity and sensitivity in both the original and validation cohorts. The study gave a list of 150 to 200 TCR beta chains associated with cytomegalovirus. When HLA alleles, especially DR and DQ, strongly co-occurred, attributing TCR associations to individual alleles was difficult. Several of the top co-occurrence clusters appeared to be linked to parvovirus B19, influenza, CMV and Epstein-Barr virus, according to a later analysis. According to a later analysis, most CMV-associated TCR beta chains appeared to be HLA-restricted, and the HLA associations seemed to be driven largely by CMV exposure. Around 16 rarely observed V segments, including chromosome 9 orphons, were excluded from the earlier analysis of about 600 of the donors because counts were too low. A later analysis associated some 17,000 TCR beta sequences with specific HLA alleles at a false discovery rate of 0.05. CMV serostatus was the only immune exposure information available for the cohort. In a later genetic analysis, fewer N-insertions in productive TCRs were reported among donors in an Asian-associated ancestry cluster than the approximately 630-donor mean. Roughly uniform sequencing depth across donors was assumed in presence/absence analyses, although this assumption may not hold. Because some donors lacked HLA typing at each locus, the association tests relied only on the typed subset. A further reported finding was that TCR beta sequences accurately predicted the HLA-A and HLA-B alleles for most subjects in the first cohort. In a later analysis, the rate of TCR association differed among HLA loci, with DRB1 alleles having the most associated TCRs and HLA-C alleles having the fewest. Because the 87-base-pair reads could not distinguish some IMGT-functional V segments, including TRBV6-2 and TRBV6-3, those segments were excluded. The authors suggested that the approach could potentially be extended to other disease states and immunological phenotypes. A later analysis found that HLA-associated TCR beta chains were more clonally expanded and had lower generation probabilities than equally common non-associated chains.

Source material: PBMCs. The chain joins TRBV11-2 to TRBJ2-7; the central 7 bases match TRBD1. The sequence came from a woman in her 30s in good health and CMV-seropositive. The CDR3 region: CASSWDSSYEQYF. The bases read TGTGCCAGCAGCTGGGACAGCTCCTACGAGCAGTACTTC.